What follows are 5 T cell receptor beta chains derived from one specimen sequenced in a study of blood T cell repertoires in COVID-19. TCRdb keeps only in-frame clones here, not all; method: immunoSEQ multiplex PCR. Of nearly 200,000 clones in the sample, roughly nine tenths were seen once. The sample consisted of peripheral blood. The receptor source for this set is an older woman with acute or convalescent COVID-19.

The chain links TRBV5-1 to TRBJ2-3; TRBD1 matches at 7 bases. The CDR3 is 12 residues long. Per germline, CDR1 SGHRS and CDR2 YFSETQ. With V trimmed by 4 bases and J by 6 bases, 2 bases remained unmatched. The CDR3 coding sequence is TGCGCCAGCAGCCACAGGGGTGATACGCAGTATTTT. Translating gives CASSHRGDTQYF.

V usage is TRBV12-3 or TRBV12-4 and J usage is TRBJ1-2, with D maybe TRBD1 (6 bases). V was pared by 6 bases and J by 7 bases, with 12 bases between. The CDR3 consists of 12 residues. The CDR3, as DNA: TGTGCCAGCAGATTCAGGGGTGGTGGCTACACCTTC. Protein product: CASRFRGGGYTF.

This clone was counted a single time. The chain joins TRBV3-1 (or the pseudogene TRBV3-2) to TRBJ1-5, with 9 bases that match TRBD1. Germline CDR1 LGHDT, CDR2 YNNKEL (reference sequence). V lost 0 bases to trimming and J lost 4 bases; unmatched junction nucleotides: 7. This CDR3 is 17 amino acids long. The CDR3 sequence: CASSQDNRTGENQPQHF. The CDR3 DNA reads TGTGCCAGCAGCCAAGATAATCGGACAGGGGAAAATCAGCCCCAGCATTTT.

The genes are TRBV6-5 and TRBJ1-4, with 10 bases that match TRBD1. Germline CDR1 reads MNHEY; CDR2 reads SVGAGI. The CDR3 totals 14 residues. Losses at the gene ends were 7 bases for V and 8 bases for J; bases not matched to a gene: 7. The CDR3 loop reads CASTRDRGNEKLFF. The CDR3 coding sequence is TGTGCCAGCACCAGGGACAGGGGAAACGAAAAACTGTTTTTT.

V is TRBV19 and J is TRBJ1-1; no firm D call. V lost 6 bases and J 0 bases, leaving 11 bases between the germline ends. The CDR3 has 14 amino acids. Germline V lookup: CDR1 LNHDA, CDR2 SQIVND (reference sequence). The CDR3 DNA sequence: TGTGCCAGTAGGACAAATACCTTGAACACTGAAGCTTTCTTT. Its protein is CASRTNTLNTEAFF.